This T cell receptor (beta chain) is from a study of blood T cell repertoires in COVID-19. Study background: The cDNA or gDNA used as material had been derived from T cells, B-cell-depleted T cells, or PBMCs.

Germline V gene data show CDR1 as SGHNT and CDR2 as YENEEA. The CDR3 is 14 residues long. The V and J ends lost 5 bases and 4 bases respectively, with 14 bases between them. This table comes from immunoSEQ multiplex PCR, and its TCRdb copy is limited to in-frame clones, with some not included. There are under 70,000 clones in the sample; around nine tenths occur only once, and approximately 6% lies in the top ten. The chain couples TRBV11-3 to TRBJ2-5; D gene ambiguous. The sequence derives from a woman aged 55-69 years with COVID-19, enrolled during active disease. Sequenced input: peripheral blood. The DNA for the CDR3 is TGTGCCAGCAGCCAAAGGATCGGGTCAGAGACCCAGTACTTC. It encodes CASSQRIGSETQYF.